This T cell receptor (beta chain) was sequenced in a study of identical twins. Germline V CDR1 and CDR2: SQVTM, ANQGSEA. This CDR3 comprises 13 residues. Each cDNA held unique molecular identifiers, and template switching gave it a universal primer site. From the 5' RACE reads, TCRdb called clonotypes with MiXCR, one entry per CDR3 protein. The table has 1,800,000 or so distinct CDR3 sequences, under 35% seen once. Overall study results and limits: Models predicted too little out-of-frame TCR alpha sharing in monozygotic twins. Rather than following the same donors, the conclusions depended on cross-sectional statistical analysis. Out-of-frame alpha sequences shared by twins were enriched for low generation probability.

A remark on this clonotype: Its cognate antigen is unknown. Sequence at one end of the junction differs from germline and may be a read error.

The sequence was collected from a newborn girl in good health. Material: cord blood. The rearrangement links TRBV29-1 to TRBJ1-2; 7 bases are a match to TRBD1. CDR3 in amino acids: CGVKRGGPYGYTF. The CDR3 bases are TGCGGCGTCAAGAGAGGGGGCCCCTATGGCTACACCTTC.